These 30 T cell receptor beta chains were all obtained from the same sample, sequenced in a study of shared clonotypes between healthy human individuals. The table came from immunoSEQ multiplex PCR; TCRdb's copy has only in-frame clones and leaves some out. The sample records 1 million to 1.3 million clones, 75% to 80% being singletons. The source material was memory CD4+ T cells from PBMCs. The subset was: CD45RA-negative fraction. The receptors were sampled from a man in his late teens or twenties in good health. Some clones in this sample may be carry-over from other donors' samples.

Comments on this clone: With a much larger clone just one base away, this may be a read error. The V and J genes are TRBV6-5 and TRBJ1-1; D uncertain. Germline values: CDR1 MNHEY, CDR2 SVGAGI. CDR3 size: 14 residues. The CDR3 reads CAGSYLLGNTEAFF. In DNA, the CDR3 is TGTGCCGGCAGTTATTTGCTGGGCAACACTGAAGCTTTCTTT.

This clone has ten or more counts. The V gene is TRBV7-8, the J gene TRBJ2-7; a weak D match, TRBD1 (6 bases). This CDR3 is 15 amino acids long. With 5 bases removed from V and 6 bases from J, the gap between germline ends came to 20 bases. The germline CDR1 and CDR2 sequences are SGHVS and FQNEAQ. The CDR3 nucleotides read TGTGCCAGCAGCCCCGAGGACAGTAGTGTGGTCGAGCAGTACTTC. It yields the protein CASSPEDSSVVEQYF.

CDR3 nucleotides: TGTGCCAGCAGCCGACAACTCATTACTAGCGGCGGCCGGACAACCGGGGAGCTGTTTTTT. Residues: CASSRQLITSGGRTTGELFF. This chain joins TRBV4-2 and TRBJ2-2, with 8 positions matching TRBD2. CDR3 length: 20 amino acids. The trim removed 4 bases at V and 5 bases at J, leaving 21 bases unmatched. Germline V gene lookup returns CDR1 LGHNA and CDR2 YNFKEQ.

This clone was picked up one time. This chain links TRBV6-1 with TRBJ2-5; D possibly corresponds to TRBD1 (6 bases). Germline assignment: CDR1 MNHNS and CDR2 SASEGT. Trimming left V 0 bases short and J 4 bases short, with 12 bases between. This CDR3 spans 15 amino acids. This chain's CDR3 is CASSEAPVGGETQYF. In nucleotides, the CDR3 is TGTGCCAGCAGTGAAGCGCCTGTAGGGGGAGAGACCCAGTACTTC.

Here the CDR3 reads CASSATGMNTEAFF. The CDR3 DNA sequence: TGTGCCAGCAGCGCCACCGGGATGAACACTGAAGCTTTCTTT. The gene calls are TRBV9 and TRBJ1-1; no definite D call. Deletions cut 3 bases from V and 0 bases from J, with 9 bases between. The CDR3 has 14 amino acids. Germline V gives CDR1 SGDLS, CDR2 YYNGEE.

The gene calls are TRBV4-2 and TRBJ2-2; 14 bases fit TRBD2. The CDR3 totals 18 residues. Germline lookup yields CDR1 LGHNA and CDR2 YNFKEQ. V was clipped by 3 bases and J by 7 bases; unmatched bases: 10. In nucleotides, the CDR3 is TGTGCCAGCAGCCAGGGGGAGGGACTAGCGGGAGATGTCGGGGAGCTGTTTTTT. It yields the protein CASSQGEGLAGDVGELFF.

This chain uses TRBV19 with TRBJ1-5; TRBD1 is a possible D gene (5 bases). Trimming removed 6 bases from V and 5 bases from J, with 20 bases in between. The CDR3 length is 16 residues. CDR1 and CDR2 (germline): LNHDA, SQIVND (reference sequence). CDR3: CASRLGGGVVYQPQHF. CDR3 coding DNA: TGTGCCAGTAGACTGGGTGGGGGGGTCGTCTATCAGCCCCAGCATTTT.

V and J are TRBV10-3 and TRBJ2-3; D is ambiguous. The V and J ends lost 8 bases and 1 base respectively, with 13 bases between them. The CDR3 covers 14 residues. CDR1 and CDR2 (germline): ENHRY, SYGVKD. The CDR3: CAIGSADRTDTQYF. For the CDR3, the DNA is TGTGCCATCGGTTCGGCGGATCGCACAGATACGCAGTATTTT.

The chain joins TRBV28 to TRBJ1-5; the match to TRBD1 covers 8 bases. There are 15 residues in the CDR3. The ends lost 5 bases at V and 6 bases at J; junction bases unmatched: 9. The germline V gene has CDR1 MDHEN and CDR2 SYDVKM. The CDR3 DNA reads as TGTGCCAGCAGTGATCGTACAGGGGGAGGTCAGCCCCAGCATTTT. Its translation: CASSDRTGGGQPQHF.

This chain uses TRBV27 with TRBJ2-6; 9 bases fit TRBD1. The CDR3 contains 17 residues. Germline CDR1 reads MNHEY; CDR2 reads SMNVEV (reference sequence). V lost 6 bases and J lost 2; bases outside the gene matches: 8. The CDR3 reads CASRTGTGKTGANVLTF. The CDR3 coding sequence is TGTGCCAGCAGAACCGGGACAGGGAAGACTGGGGCCAACGTCCTGACTTTC.

The CDR3, as DNA: TGTGCCAGCAGCTTCGAAGCGGGAAAACTGTTTTTT. Protein product: CASSFEAGKLFF. The chain links TRBV7-9 to TRBJ1-4; D is undetermined. V was cut by 3 bases and J by 10 bases, with 9 bases left in between. CDR1 SEHNR and CDR2 FQNEAQ come from the germline V gene (reference sequence). The CDR3 covers 12 residues.

CDR3 region: CASMEGGRAAEQYF. The CDR3 DNA reads TGTGCCAGCATGGAAGGAGGCAGGGCGGCCGAGCAGTACTTC. The chain joins TRBV27 to TRBJ2-7; D might be TRBD1 or TRBD2, each matching 5 bases. Per germline, CDR1 MNHEY and CDR2 SMNVEV (reference sequence). Trimming shortened V by 7 bases and J by 6 bases, and 19 bases separated the two germline ends. The CDR3 runs 14 residues.

A note on this clone: The junction departs from the called germline gene at one end, perhaps through a read error. This CDR3 reads CASSSSYKCPKSGQRPDF. The CDR3 nucleotides read TGTGCCAGCAGCAGTTCGTATAAGTGCCCAAAGTCGGGCCAACGTCCTGACTTC. This chain uses TRBV7-7 with TRBJ2-6; no definite D call. In germline, CDR1 is SSHAT, CDR2 FNYEAQ (reference sequence). The CDR3 length is 18 residues.

This clone has a handful of counts. The J gene is TRBJ1-1, the V gene TRBV2; D is perhaps TRBD1 (5 bases). V was pared by 6 bases and J by 1 base, with 9 bases between. The germline CDR1 and CDR2 sequences are SNHLY and FYNNEI. The CDR3 contains 13 residues. CDR3 region: CASSQTENTEAFF. CDR3 nucleotides: TGTGCCAGCAGCCAGACAGAGAACACTGAAGCTTTCTTT.

The chain uses TRBV29-1 and TRBJ2-7, with D perhaps matching TRBD1 (7 bases). V lost 1 base and J 4 bases, leaving 17 bases between the germline ends. This CDR3 has 15 residues. Germline V gene data show CDR1 as SQVTM and CDR2 as ANQGSEA. In DNA form, the CDR3 reads TGCAGCGTTGAAGGGCGGGGAGTGACAGGGTACGAGCAGTACTTC. Residues: CSVEGRGVTGYEQYF.

The chain uses TRBV6-1 and TRBJ2-1; possibly TRBD2 for D (6 bases). From germline, CDR1 is MNHNS and CDR2 SASEGT. V was trimmed by 7 bases and J by 2 bases, leaving 9 bases between them. CDR3 length: 13 residues. The CDR3 loop reads CASKRVAYNEQFF. Written as DNA, the CDR3 is TGTGCCAGCAAGCGGGTCGCCTACAATGAGCAGTTCTTC.

This clone was counted between two and nine times. The V and J genes are TRBV9 and TRBJ2-6, with 11 bases that match TRBD1. The J segment lost 2 bases and the V segment lost 4 bases, leaving 11 bases of the junction unmatched. Germline loops: CDR1 SGDLS, CDR2 YYNGEE. The CDR3 consists of 19 residues. The CDR3 is CASSPEGQGGYAGANVLTF. The CDR3, as DNA: TGTGCCAGCAGCCCCGAGGGACAGGGGGGTTATGCTGGGGCCAACGTCCTGACTTTC.

J is TRBJ1-3 and V is TRBV27, with a tentative D call TRBD1 (5 bases). Between the trimmed V and J ends, which lost 5 bases and 0 bases, there was a span of 11 bases. The CDR3 has 15 residues. CDR1 and CDR2 (germline): MNHEY, SMNVEV (reference sequence). The CDR3 DNA follows: TGTGCCAGCAGTCGGACACCGAGCTCTGGAAACACCATATATTTT. It codes for CASSRTPSSGNTIYF.

This clone was found once. This CDR3 is CASSLRWTSGSRYEQFF. For the CDR3, the DNA is TGTGCCAGCAGCTTACGTTGGACTAGCGGGAGCAGGTATGAGCAGTTCTTC. The chain joins TRBV7-2 to TRBJ2-1, with 13 bases identical to TRBD2. J gave up 8 bases and V 2 bases, and 9 bases lay outside the gene matches. The CDR3 runs 17 residues. Germline-derived CDR1 and CDR2 are SGHTA and FQGNSA.

The rearrangement uses TRBV30 and TRBJ2-1, with D perhaps being TRBD1 or TRBD2 (5 bases each). Trimming removed 1 base from V and 0 bases from J, with 13 bases in between. Germline V lookup: CDR1 GTSNPN, CDR2 SVGIG (reference sequence). The CDR3 runs 16 residues. CDR3 sequence (DNA): TGTGCCTGGAGTGCCGCTGGGACCAACTCCTACAATGAGCAGTTCTTC. It yields the protein CAWSAAGTNSYNEQFF.

This clone was observed a handful of times. The rearrangement uses TRBV5-4 and TRBJ2-3; a weak D match, TRBD2 (6 bases). The CDR3 runs 16 residues. Germline V lookup: CDR1 SGHNT, CDR2 YYREEE (reference sequence). Trimming took 2 bases from V and 4 from J, leaving 17 bases between them. The CDR3 reads CASSLGEGGNADTQYF. For the CDR3, the DNA is TGTGCCAGCAGCTTAGGAGAAGGCGGGAACGCAGATACGCAGTATTTT.

This sequence joins TRBV4-2 and TRBJ1-2; D is perhaps TRBD1 (5 bases). Trimming stripped 4 bases from V and 2 bases from J, with 17 bases between. Germline V gives CDR1 LGHNA, CDR2 YNFKEQ. This CDR3 region has 16 residues. The DNA for the CDR3 is TGTGCCAGCAGCCCGGACCCGGGACGAATAAACTATGGCTACACCTTC. Translated, it gives CASSPDPGRINYGYTF.

The V and J genes are TRBV5-5 and TRBJ1-5; no reliable D call. V lost 2 bases to trimming and J lost 0 bases, with 6 bases between them. Per germline, CDR1 SGHKS and CDR2 YYEKEE (reference sequence). This CDR3 has 14 residues. The CDR3 nucleotides are TGTGCCAGCAGCTTACCGAATAGCAATCAGCCCCAGCATTTT. This sequence encodes CASSLPNSNQPQHF.

The rearrangement uses TRBV7-2 and TRBJ1-4, with TRBD1 as a possible D gene (5 bases). Germline CDR1 SGHTA, CDR2 FQGNSA. Trimming took 1 base from V and 6 from J, leaving 12 bases between them. This CDR3 has 15 amino acids. CDR3 bases: TGTGCCAGCAGCTTAGGTGGGGGGATGGATGAAAAACTGTTTTTT. It translates to CASSLGGGMDEKLFF. The whole variable domain, remainder taken from reference TRBV7-2 and TRBJ1-4, is GAGVSQSPSNKVTEKGKDVELRCDPISGHTALYWYRQSLGQGLEFLIYFQGNSAPDKSGLPSDRFSAERTGGSVSTLTIQRTQQEDSAVYLCASSLGGGMDEKLFFGSGTQLSVL.

This clone turned up a few times. CDR3 amino acids: CASTKDRGLGNEQFF. CDR3 nucleotides: TGTGCCAGTACTAAGGACAGGGGGCTAGGCAATGAGCAGTTCTTC. The chain couples TRBV19 to TRBJ2-1, with 11 bases identical to TRBD1. Germline CDR1 LNHDA, CDR2 SQIVND (reference sequence). V trimming: 7 bases; J trimming: 6 bases; junction bases outside the gene matches: 8. There are 15 residues in the CDR3.

The chain joins TRBV19 to TRBJ2-2, with 7 positions matching TRBD1. Germline loops: CDR1 LNHDA, CDR2 SQIVND (reference sequence). V dropped 5 bases and J dropped 7; count of bases not matched to a gene: 7. This CDR3 has 14 amino acids. The CDR3 region is CASSDLRGIGELFF. CDR3 nucleotide sequence: TGTGCCAGTAGTGACCTCAGGGGGATCGGGGAGCTGTTTTTT.

The V and J genes are TRBV7-8 and TRBJ2-7; tentatively, D is TRBD2 (6 bases). The germline CDR1 and CDR2 sequences are SGHVS and FQNEAQ. Trimming cost V 5 bases and J 2 bases, with 13 bases left between them. The CDR3 extends over 14 amino acids. CDR3 sequence reads: CASSPRDSTYEQYF. The CDR3 region has the DNA TGTGCCAGCAGCCCTCGGGACTCGACCTACGAGCAGTACTTC.

The V gene is TRBV5-4, the J gene TRBJ2-1, with TRBD2 identical over 7 bases. The CDR3 covers 14 residues. V trimming: 2 bases; J trimming: 5 bases; junction bases outside the gene matches: 4. The germline CDR1 and CDR2 sequences are SGHNT and YYREEE (reference sequence). The CDR3 region has the DNA TGTGCCAGCAGCTTCGGCGGGGGTAACAATGAGCAGTTCTTC. Residues: CASSFGGGNNEQFF.

This rearrangement joins TRBV6-6 to TRBJ1-2; TRBD1 agrees at 9 bases. The V segment lost 6 bases and the J segment 6 bases; nucleotides outside the gene matches: 8. The CDR3 extends over 14 amino acids. Germline V gives CDR1 MNHNY, CDR2 SVGAGI (reference sequence). The CDR3: CASRSTTGGDGYTF. As DNA, the CDR3 is TGTGCCAGCAGATCAACAACAGGGGGCGATGGCTACACCTTC.

This clone was seen only once. The DNA of the CDR3 is TGCAGCGTTGAACCCGGGATAGGCACAGATACGCAGTATTTT. This translates into CSVEPGIGTDTQYF. The chain combines TRBV29-1 with TRBJ2-3; TRBD2 might be the D (5 bases). The length of the CDR3 is 14 residues. The germline V gene has CDR1 SQVTM and CDR2 ANQGSEA. V shed 2 bases and J shed 1 base, with 10 bases lying between them.